The 29 T cell receptor beta chains below were found in one sample sequenced in a study of metastatic and nonmetastatic thyroid tumors. Via MiXCR, TCRdb re-called the PCR reads. The table has roughly 70,000 clones, about 17% seen once. None of the patients had undergone any treatment ahead of thyroid surgery. The material sequenced was blood. The source of these receptors is a female donor with papillary thyroid cancer or a benign thyroid nodule (not recorded which). Some clones in this sample may be carry-over from other donors' samples.

At least ten counts were recorded for this clone. V and J are TRBV6-1 and TRBJ2-7, with D maybe TRBD1 (6 bases). Deletions cut 6 bases from V and 6 bases from J, with 18 bases between. The length of the CDR3 is 14 residues. Germline loops: CDR1 MNHNS, CDR2 SASEGT. The CDR3 DNA reads as TGTGCCAGCAGCCGCACACAGGGTTCTGGCGAGCAGTACTTC. This sequence encodes CASSRTQGSGEQYF.

There are a few counts of this clone. The J gene is TRBJ1-1, the V gene TRBV6-2 or TRBV6-3; 7 positions agree with TRBD1. This CDR3 is 17 amino acids long. V was pared by 4 bases and J by 1 base, with 12 bases of the junction left unmatched. Germline loops: CDR1 MNHEY, CDR2 SVGEGT. The CDR3 nucleotides are TGTGCCAGCAGTTCGAGGGGGCGCGGGTTACGGAACACTGAAGCTTTCTTT. It is translated as CASSSRGRGLRNTEAFF.

This clone was counted many times. The chain links TRBV7-9 to TRBJ2-2; 7 nucleotides align to TRBD1. The CDR3 contains 15 residues. After removal of 1 base from V and 6 bases from J, the junction contained 5 bases not matched to a gene. Germline CDR1 reads SEHNR; CDR2 reads FQNEAQ (reference sequence). The chain's CDR3 is CASSLVQGWPGELFF. DNA for the CDR3: TGTGCCAGCAGCTTAGTACAGGGGTGGCCCGGGGAGCTGTTTTTT.

In this sample, this clone turned up many times. The chain is built from TRBV3-1 and TRBJ1-2; D uncertain. Germline-derived CDR1 and CDR2 are LGHDT and YNNKEL (reference sequence). CDR3 length equals 15 residues. V lost 0 bases to trimming and J lost 0 bases, with 8 bases between them. CDR3 sequence reads: CASSQDGRANYGYTF. The CDR3 DNA follows: TGTGCCAGCAGCCAAGACGGACGAGCTAACTATGGCTACACCTTC.

About this clone itself: Given a much more abundant clone one base away, this may be a read error. The sample contains more than one DNA sequence encoding this CDR3. The chain recombines TRBV6-4 with TRBJ1-6; D ambiguous. The germline V gene has CDR1 MRHNA and CDR2 SNTAGT. The CDR3 is 15 amino acids. The CDR3 DNA follows: TGTGCCAGTAGTGACTCAGGAGGGAGAGATTCACCCCTCCACTTT. Its translation is CASSDSGGRDSPLHF.

The table lists this clone with many counts. The chain employs TRBV11-2 and TRBJ2-4; 12 nucleotides agree with TRBD2. The V and J ends lost 6 bases and 7 bases, in that order; junction bases with no gene match: 4. This CDR3 region has 14 residues. Looked up from germline, CDR1 is SGHAT and CDR2 is FQNNGV. The CDR3, as DNA: TGTGCCAGCAGGACTAGCGGGAGTCGGAACATTCAGTACTTC. Translated: CASRTSGSRNIQYF.

This clone was found many times. The chain links TRBV12-3 or TRBV12-4 to TRBJ2-5, with 8 bases lining up with TRBD1. V was pared by 11 bases and J by 4 bases, with 3 bases of the junction left unmatched. CDR3 length: 11 residues. CDR3 sequence: CAVGQGETQYF. The CDR3 nucleotides are TGTGCCGTAGGACAGGGAGAGACCCAGTACTTC.

Comment on this clone: Just one base apart from a much larger clone, this may be a read error. The same CDR3 arises from other DNA sequences in this sample as well. The chain recombines TRBV20-1 with TRBJ1-1; no firm D call. CDR1 and CDR2 from the germline V gene are DFQATT and SNEGSKA (reference sequence). This CDR3 has 12 residues. CDR3: CSARDSRTEAFF. In DNA form, the CDR3 reads TGTAGTGCTAGAGATTCGAGAACTGAAGCTTTCTTT.

This clone was observed at least ten times. The chain has TRBV7-2 and TRBJ1-6; a possible D gene is TRBD1 (6 bases). The CDR3 loop spans 16 amino acids. V lost 7 bases and J lost 5, with 18 bases in between. Germline V gene lookup returns CDR1 SGHTA and CDR2 FQGNSA. CDR3 nucleotide sequence: TGTGCCAGCAATCCAGACGGGGGCGGTAATAATTCACCCCTCCACTTT. It is translated as CASNPDGGGNNSPLHF. Looking up the rest from reference TRBV7-2 and TRBJ1-6 gives the full variable domain: GAGVSQSPSNKVTEKGKDVELRCDPISGHTALYWYRQSLGQGLEFLIYFQGNSAPDKSGLPSDRFSAERTGGSVSTLTIQRTQQEDSAVYLCASNPDGGGNNSPLHFGNGTRLTVT.

This clone was recorded many times. The chain uses TRBV9 and TRBJ2-2; no reliable D call. From germline, CDR1 is SGDLS and CDR2 YYNGEE. The CDR3 is 14 residues long. Trimming removed 2 bases from V and 0 bases from J, with 5 bases in between. CDR3: CASSVTPNTGELFF. CDR3 nucleotide sequence: TGTGCCAGCAGCGTGACCCCGAACACCGGGGAGCTGTTTTTT.

This clone was picked up many times. The rearrangement uses TRBV5-1 and TRBJ2-7; no reliable D call. Germline V gene data show CDR1 as SGHRS and CDR2 as YFSETQ. V lost 3 bases to trimming and J lost 0 bases, with 7 bases between them. The CDR3 is 13 residues long. CDR3 amino acids: CASSSYSSYEQYF. In nucleotides, the CDR3 is TGCGCCAGCAGCTCCTACAGCTCCTACGAGCAGTACTTC.

This clone was found many times. The chain has TRBV10-1 and TRBJ2-1; no firm D call. The CDR3 totals 14 residues. The V end lost 3 bases, the J end lost 7 bases, and 13 bases lay between the germline ends. From germline, CDR1 is WNHNN and CDR2 SYGVQD (reference sequence). The CDR3 region has the DNA TGCGCCAGCAGTGATCGTGTTAGTCTGAATGAGCAGTTCTTC. Residues: CASSDRVSLNEQFF.

This clone was detected ten times or more. The chain uses TRBV4-1 and TRBJ1-1, with 7 bases aligning to TRBD1. This CDR3 contains 13 residues. Germline lookup yields CDR1 MGHRA and CDR2 YSYEKL. Trimming took 0 bases from V and 11 from J; bases not matched to a gene: 6. The CDR3 reads CASSQDTRGRAFF. For the CDR3, the DNA is TGCGCCAGCAGCCAAGATACTAGGGGGCGGGCTTTCTTT.

V usage is TRBV20-1 and J usage is TRBJ1-2, with D hard to call. Deletions cut 7 bases from V and 7 bases from J, with 13 bases between. Germline V gene data show CDR1 as DFQATT and CDR2 as SNEGSKA (reference sequence). There are 11 residues in the CDR3. CDR3 DNA: TGCAGTGTGGTTGAAGGGTTTGGCTACACCTTC. Translation: CSVVEGFGYTF.

This clone was found many times. V gene TRBV28 combines with J gene TRBJ1-1, with D possibly TRBD1 on 6 matching bases. V was trimmed by 6 bases and J by 6 bases, leaving 17 bases between them. Germline V lookup: CDR1 MDHEN, CDR2 SYDVKM. This CDR3 spans 14 amino acids. The CDR3 loop reads CASSLRGANAEAFF. DNA of the CDR3: TGTGCCAGCAGCCTTCGGGGGGCGAATGCTGAAGCTTTCTTT. Complete variable domain (other parts from reference TRBV28 and TRBJ1-1): DVKVTQSSRYLVKRTGEKVFLECVQDMDHENMFWYRQDPGLGLRLIYFSYDVKMKEKGDIPEGYSVSREKKERFSLILESASTNQTSMYLCASSLRGANAEAFFGQGTRLTVV.

This clone was detected ten times or more. This CDR3 is CASSQDGRGVDTQYF. The CDR3 bases are TGTGCCAGCAGCCAAGATGGGCGGGGGGTAGATACGCAGTATTTT. The chain carries TRBV4-2 and TRBJ2-3, with 8 positions matching TRBD2. The germline CDR1 and CDR2 sequences are LGHNA and YNFKEQ. The CDR3 consists of 15 residues. The V and J ends lost 0 bases and 5 bases, in that order; junction bases with no gene match: 4.

V gene TRBV19 combines with J gene TRBJ1-1; unclear D gene. With 1 base removed from V and 0 bases from J, the gap between germline ends came to 9 bases. The CDR3 covers 15 residues. Germline lookup yields CDR1 LNHDA and CDR2 SQIVND (reference sequence). CDR3 sequence reads: CASSIGGRVNTEAFF. Here the CDR3 DNA reads TGTGCCAGTAGTATAGGCGGAAGGGTGAACACTGAAGCTTTCTTT. The full variable domain, in which reference TRBV19 and TRBJ1-1 provide the parts outside the CDR3, is DGGITQSPKYLFRKEGQNVTLSCEQNLNHDAMYWYRQDPGQGLRLIYYSQIVNDFQKGDIAEGYSVSREKKESFPLTVTSAQKNPTAFYLCASSIGGRVNTEAFFGQGTRLTVV.

On this clone itself: This may be a read error, as it is one base from a much larger clone. J is TRBJ2-4 and V is TRBV3-1; 11 bases fit TRBD2. The DNA end favors TRBJ2-1, so the J call may be wrong. This CDR3 has 20 residues. Germline V CDR1 and CDR2: LGHDT, YNNKEL (reference sequence). The CDR3 region has the DNA TGTGCCAGCAGCAACATCAGGGGGCTAGCGGGAGGTGTTTCCTACAATGAGCAGTTCTTC. Translated, it gives CASSNIRGLAGGVSYNEQFF.

The rearrangement links TRBV7-2 to TRBJ1-2; D is unclear. CDR3 length: 12 amino acids. Looked up from germline, CDR1 is SGHTA and CDR2 is FQGNSA. V shed 1 base and J shed 8 bases, with 8 bases lying between them. The CDR3 reads CASSLVGYGYTF. CDR3 DNA sequence: TGTGCCAGCAGCTTAGTAGGGTACGGCTACACCTTC.

This clone has at least ten counts. The chain uses TRBV20-1 and TRBJ2-1; TRBD2 might be the D (5 bases). The ends were cut back, 5 bases at V and 2 bases at J, with 13 bases in the middle. Germline-derived CDR1 and CDR2 are DFQATT and SNEGSKA (reference sequence). This CDR3 is built from 14 residues. CDR3 in DNA: TGCAGTGCTCGGGCCCGAGGGACCTACAATGAGCAGTTCTTC. Residues: CSARARGTYNEQFF.

At least ten counts were recorded for this clone. The V call is TRBV28, the J call TRBJ1-5; no firm D call. V was clipped by 3 bases and J by 7 bases, with 10 bases between them. From germline, CDR1 is MDHEN and CDR2 SYDVKM. The length of the CDR3 is 13 residues. In DNA, the CDR3 is TGTGCCAGCAGTTTCCGACAAAACCAGCCCCAGCATTTT. Its translation: CASSFRQNQPQHF. Looking up the rest from reference TRBV28 and TRBJ1-5 gives the full variable domain: DVKVTQSSRYLVKRTGEKVFLECVQDMDHENMFWYRQDPGLGLRLIYFSYDVKMKEKGDIPEGYSVSREKKERFSLILESASTNQTSMYLCASSFRQNQPQHFGDGTRLSIL.

The sample holds many counts of this clone. This rearrangement joins TRBV28 to TRBJ1-5, with unresolved D. This CDR3 is built from 14 residues. Germline CDR1 and CDR2: MDHEN and SYDVKM. V was shortened by 6 bases and J by 0 bases, with 9 bases between the two germline ends. This chain's CDR3 is CASSSTNSNQPQHF. In DNA, the CDR3 is TGTGCCAGCAGCTCGACAAATAGCAATCAGCCCCAGCATTTT.

This clone was counted ten times or more. The CDR3, as DNA: TGTGCCTCGAACTCCTACAATGAGCAGTTCTTC. Translation: CASNSYNEQFF. This sequence joins TRBV6-1 and TRBJ2-1; D gene uncertain. The CDR3 runs to 11 residues. The germline V gene encodes CDR1 MNHNS and CDR2 SASEGT. The V end lost 11 bases, the J end lost 0 bases, and 5 bases lay between the germline ends.

There are many counts of this clone. The chain recombines TRBV29-1 with TRBJ2-3; D is perhaps TRBD2 (7 bases). The germline CDR1 and CDR2 sequences are SQVTM and ANQGSEA. V lost 4 bases, J lost 5 bases, and 16 bases lay in between. The CDR3 covers 14 residues. CDR3 amino acids: CSVVRGGAEDTQYF. CDR3 coding DNA: TGCAGCGTTGTTCGCGGGGGCGCGGAAGATACGCAGTATTTT.

At least ten counts were recorded for this clone. The V call is TRBV6-4, the J call TRBJ2-1, with TRBD2 as a possible D gene (6 bases). Germline V lookup: CDR1 MRHNA, CDR2 SNTAGT. Between the trimmed V and J ends, which lost 0 bases and 10 bases, there was a span of 13 bases. The CDR3 extends over 14 amino acids. CDR3 residues: CASSDSFSGGEQFF. CDR3 DNA sequence: TGTGCCAGCAGTGACTCCTTTAGCGGAGGGGAGCAGTTCTTC.

This clone was seen many times. J is TRBJ2-5 and V is TRBV3-1, with 8 bases lining up with TRBD2. CDR1 and CDR2 (germline): LGHDT, YNNKEL (reference sequence). Trimming removed 6 bases from V and 1 base from J; junction bases left unmatched: 7. This CDR3 comprises 15 residues. The CDR3 DNA sequence: TGTGCCAGCAGTCCAATAGCGGGGTCCCAAGAGACCCAGTACTTC. Amino acids: CASSPIAGSQETQYF.

This clone was recorded many times. This rearrangement joins TRBV4-1 to TRBJ1-2, with TRBD1 as a possible D gene (5 bases). The CDR3 extends over 15 amino acids. Germline values: CDR1 MGHRA, CDR2 YSYEKL. Trimming shortened V by 0 bases and J by 4 bases, and 12 bases separated the two germline ends. DNA for the CDR3: TGCGCCAGCAGCCAAGATGCGGGGCTGGGCTATGGCTACACCTTC. Its translation: CASSQDAGLGYGYTF.

This clone occurred many times. This chain links TRBV20-1 with TRBJ2-7; 10 nucleotides match TRBD2. The length of the CDR3 is 14 residues. V dropped 5 bases and J dropped 1; count of bases not matched to a gene: 5. Germline CDR1 and CDR2: DFQATT and SNEGSKA (reference sequence). The CDR3 spells CSAPSGRGSYEQYF. In DNA form, the CDR3 reads TGCAGTGCTCCCAGCGGGAGGGGATCCTACGAGCAGTACTTC.

The sample holds many counts of this clone. The chain couples TRBV28 to TRBJ2-7, with D perhaps TRBD1 or TRBD2 (5 bases each). The CDR3 sequence is 15 residues long. The V end lost 4 bases, the J end lost 3 bases, and 16 bases lay between the germline ends. Looked up from germline, CDR1 is MDHEN and CDR2 is SYDVKM. CDR3 sequence (DNA): TGTGCCAGCAGTTCTCTGGGACCGACCCACTACGAGCAGTACTTC. Amino acids: CASSSLGPTHYEQYF.